A few counts support the clone carrying this TCR beta chain. What it binds is unknown. PCR primers comprised 60 Vbeta and 13 Jbeta primers. Under the authors' procedure: About 83 million unique TCR beta chains, 9.5 million to 14 million shared, were counted in a later analysis. Some clones are missing from TCRdb's copy, which holds only in-frame ones; the method was immunoSEQ multiplex PCR. That table furnishes V, J and clone size, whereas the DNA furnished D and trimming. The sample contains about 160,000 clones, approximately 79% of which appear only once. Germline V gene lookup returns CDR1 SQVTM and CDR2 ANQGSEA. This CDR3 contains 10 residues. V was trimmed by 3 bases and J by 8 bases, leaving 7 bases between them. This specimen belongs to a study of cytomegalovirus exposure and HLA in healthy donors. Study-wide results and caveats: The study designated fewer than 200 TCR beta chains cytomegalovirus-associated. HLA restriction was apparent for most CMV-associated TCR beta chains in a later analysis. Roughly uniform depth of sequencing across donors was assumed in presence/absence analyses.

The TCR sequence derives from a woman aged 50 to 60 in good health and CMV-seropositive. The sample was PBMCs. The rearrangement joins TRBV29-1 to TRBJ1-2, with no clear D. The CDR3 here is CSVDRGGYTF. CDR3 DNA: TGCAGCGTTGATCGTGGCGGCTACACCTTC.